This TCR beta chain was observed in a study of T cell changes during pregnancy in multiple sclerosis (dated by TCRdb to about 2019). Turning to the overall study: Changes in the T cell repertoire over the course of pregnancy were examined in this study in women with multiple sclerosis.

This clone appeared a single time. Its binding antigen is unknown. Base qualities were left out, and no much larger clone turns up one base away. Here V drops 4 bases and J drops 6 bases, and the junction holds 4 bases not matched to any gene. Sequences SGHTS (CDR1) and YDEGEE (CDR2) are obtained from the germline V gene. The cysteine opens and the phenylalanine closes a CDR3 of 13 amino acids. Just CDR3 DNA is preserved here, 39 bases in frame from base 1. Libraries were prepared through the immunoSEQ multiplex PCR assay. Imported from immuneACCESS, the table was reduced by TCRdb to in-frame sequences with V and J called. These copies leave out some clones; in studies compared against another copy, an unresolved V gene accounts for under half, and the cause of the remainder is not known. Here the sample has 40,000 to 55,000 clones; approximately 92% occur a single time. The ten largest clonotypes hold around 0.4% of the sample.

This receptor was identified in a female donor with multiple sclerosis, enrolled in a pregnancy study. The chain couples TRBV5-8 to TRBJ2-1; the central 7 bases match TRBD1. The source material was CD4+ T cells from peripheral blood mononuclear cells, sampled before pregnancy. The CDR3 amino acid sequence is: CASSRGGFNEQFF. At the DNA level, the sequence is TGTGCCAGCAGCCGAGGGGGCTTCAATGAGCAGTTCTTC.